The rows below give T cell receptor beta chains drawn from one sample of a study. From the 5' RACE reads, TCRdb called clonotypes with MiXCR, one entry per CDR3 protein. The data contain fewer than 75,000 distinct CDR3 sequences, approximately 26% of them singletons. The sample consisted of tumor-infiltrating Tregs sorted from the breast tumor. The origin of the receptors is a female donor with breast cancer. CDR3s include the opening cysteine and the closing phenylalanine or tryptophan. D genes are given only for firm matches. Only some rows state a clone size, as once, few, many or a class for expanded clones.

TRBD1	many	TRBV5-1	TRBJ2-7	CASSITGGRSYEQYF	TGCGCCAGCAGCATTACAGGGGGCCGTAGCTACGAGCAGTACTTC
TRBD2	few	TRBV4-1	TRBJ2-1	CASSQEGGRALGDEQFF	TGCGCCAGCAGCCAAGAAGGCGGGAGGGCCCTGGGAGATGAGCAGTTCTTC
NA	many	TRBV5-1	TRBJ1-1	CASSPATARATEAFF	TGCGCCAGCAGCCCGGCTACGGCCCGAGCCACTGAAGCTTTCTTT
NA	few	TRBV21-1	TRBJ2-7	CASRSGTGGSYEQYF	TGTGCCAGCAGATCCGGGACAGGGGGATCCTACGAGCAGTACTTC
NA	many	TRBV4-2	TRBJ2-7	CASSTDGREQYF	TGTGCCAGCAGCACCGACGGACGCGAGCAGTACTTC
NA	many	TRBV12-3/TRBV12-4	TRBJ1-1	CASSLLFDTEAFF	TGTGCCAGCAGCCTACTGTTTGACACTGAAGCTTTCTTT
NA	many	TRBV6-5	TRBJ2-7	CASSYSRGLISYEQYF	TGTGCCAGCAGTTACTCGAGAGGGTTAATAAGCTACGAGCAGTACTTC
TRBD2	few	TRBV10-3	TRBJ2-1	CAINGGAYNEQFF	TGTGCCATCAATGGGGGGGCCTACAATGAGCAGTTCTTC
NA	medium-sized	TRBV6-2/TRBV6-3	TRBJ2-5	CASSNGPKETQYF	TGTGCCAGCAGCAACGGACCCAAAGAGACCCAGTACTTC
NA	NA	TRBV5-1	TRBJ2-7	CASSLAVTYEQYF	TGCGCCAGCAGCTTGGCGGTGACCTACGAGCAGTACTTC
NA	NA	TRBV13	TRBJ2-7	CASSLGTASYEQYF	TGTGCCAGCAGCTTAGGGACAGCCTCCTACGAGCAGTACTTC
NA	NA	TRBV6-5	TRBJ1-2	CASSYSITGGASYGYTF	TGTGCCAGCAGTTACTCGATAACAGGAGGGGCCTCTTATGGCTACACCTTC
NA	few	TRBV29-1	TRBJ1-5	CSAATDGNQPQHF	TGCAGCGCGGCGACAGATGGCAATCAGCCCCAGCATTTT
TRBD2	many	TRBV5-1	TRBJ2-3	CASSYSGRDTDTQYF	TGCGCCAGCAGCTATAGCGGGAGGGACACAGATACGCAGTATTTT
TRBD1	many	TRBV5-6	TRBJ1-1	CASSSRGRGNTEAFF	TGTGCCAGCAGCTCCAGGGGGCGCGGGAACACTGAAGCTTTCTTT
NA	many	TRBV5-1	TRBJ1-1	CASSPDLRGNTEAFF	TGCGCCAGCAGCCCGGACCTTAGGGGGAACACTGAAGCTTTCTTT
TRBD1	NA	TRBV6-2/TRBV6-3	TRBJ1-1	CASISQGEGTEAFF	TGTGCCAGCATCTCGCAGGGGGAGGGCACTGAAGCTTTCTTT
NA	NA	TRBV6-6	TRBJ2-1	CASSTQLSYNEQFF	TGTGCCAGCAGTACCCAACTATCCTACAATGAGCAGTTCTTC
NA	NA	TRBV3-1	TRBJ2-1	CASSQRGTYNEQFF	TGTGCCAGCAGCCAACGGGGGACCTACAATGAGCAGTTCTTC
NA	once	TRBV20-1	TRBJ1-5	CGASMGFSNQPQHF	TGCGGTGCTAGTATGGGATTTAGCAATCAGCCCCAGCATTTT
NA	few	TRBV6-5	TRBJ1-2	CASSPTGTVLYGYTF	TGTGCCAGCAGCCCGACGGGCACAGTCCTCTATGGCTACACCTTC
NA	NA	TRBV20-1	TRBJ2-2	CSARDQRATGKSHGELLF	TGCAGTGCTAGAGATCAGCGGGCTACCGGAAAGAGCCACGGGGAGCTGCTTTTT
TRBD2	few	TRBV27	TRBJ2-3	CASSFFGAGGGDTQYF	TGTGCCAGCAGTTTCTTTGGAGCGGGAGGGGGGGATACGCAGTATTTT
NA	few	TRBV5-5	TRBJ1-2	CASTHSSAGSYTF	TGTGCCAGCACCCATTCCTCGGCGGGGAGCTACACCTTC
NA	NA	TRBV7-2	TRBJ1-5	CASSLGSGTGGQPQHF	TGTGCCAGCAGCTTGGGCTCCGGGACGGGAGGCCAGCCCCAGCATTTT
NA	once	TRBV6-1	TRBJ2-5	CASTLGGQETQYF	TGTGCCAGCACCCTAGGAGGGCAAGAGACCCAGTACTTC
NA	NA	TRBV28	TRBJ1-1	CASSPAGTAYTEAFF	TGTGCCAGCAGTCCCGCCGGGACCGCTTACACTGAAGCTTTCTTT
NA	NA	TRBV25-1	TRBJ2-3	CASSEARTGFTDTQYF	TGTGCCAGCAGTGAGGCACGAACCGGGTTCACAGATACGCAGTATTTT
TRBD2	NA	TRBV27	TRBJ2-2	CASSLTSGSTGELFF	TGTGCCAGCAGTTTAACTAGCGGGAGCACCGGGGAGCTGTTTTTT
NA	many	TRBV7-2	TRBJ2-7	CASSLALRKSTYEQYF	TGTGCCAGCAGCTTAGCGCTGAGAAAAAGCACCTACGAGCAGTACTTC
NA	NA	TRBV5-6	TRBJ2-1	CASGLERGISYNEQFF	TGTGCCAGCGGCTTGGAAAGAGGTATCTCCTACAATGAGCAGTTCTTC
NA	NA	TRBV5-1	TRBJ2-1	CASSWTPEGEQFF	TGCGCCAGCAGCTGGACCCCGGAGGGTGAGCAGTTCTTC
TRBD2	NA	TRBV5-1	TRBJ2-1	CASSWAPGTSGNEQFF	TGCGCCAGCAGCTGGGCCCCCGGGACTAGCGGCAATGAGCAGTTCTTC
TRBD2	few	TRBV6-5	TRBJ2-7	CASSYSLADSSYEQYF	TGTGCCAGCAGTTACTCACTAGCGGACAGCTCCTACGAGCAGTACTTC
NA	few	TRBV25-1	TRBJ1-6	CASSGHRAGMNSPLHF	TGTGCCAGCAGTGGTCACAGAGCAGGGATGAATTCACCCCTCCACTTT
NA	NA	TRBV2	TRBJ1-1	CASGGLNTEAFF	TGTGCCAGCGGGGGGTTAAACACTGAAGCTTTCTTT
TRBD2	NA	TRBV12-3/TRBV12-4	TRBJ2-1	CASSPGLAGYNEQFF	TGTGCCAGCAGCCCGGGACTAGCGGGGTACAATGAGCAGTTCTTC
NA	many	TRBV4-2	TRBJ2-3	CASSQEGSGTDTQYF	TGTGCCAGCAGCCAAGAGGGGAGCGGCACAGATACGCAGTATTTT
NA	few	TRBV9	TRBJ2-5	CASSGRRVKTQYF	TGTGCCAGCAGCGGTCGTAGGGTCAAGACCCAGTACTTC
NA	few	TRBV12-3/TRBV12-4	TRBJ1-2	CASSEISQGRGYTF	TGTGCCAGCAGTGAAATCAGCCAGGGGAGAGGCTACACCTTC